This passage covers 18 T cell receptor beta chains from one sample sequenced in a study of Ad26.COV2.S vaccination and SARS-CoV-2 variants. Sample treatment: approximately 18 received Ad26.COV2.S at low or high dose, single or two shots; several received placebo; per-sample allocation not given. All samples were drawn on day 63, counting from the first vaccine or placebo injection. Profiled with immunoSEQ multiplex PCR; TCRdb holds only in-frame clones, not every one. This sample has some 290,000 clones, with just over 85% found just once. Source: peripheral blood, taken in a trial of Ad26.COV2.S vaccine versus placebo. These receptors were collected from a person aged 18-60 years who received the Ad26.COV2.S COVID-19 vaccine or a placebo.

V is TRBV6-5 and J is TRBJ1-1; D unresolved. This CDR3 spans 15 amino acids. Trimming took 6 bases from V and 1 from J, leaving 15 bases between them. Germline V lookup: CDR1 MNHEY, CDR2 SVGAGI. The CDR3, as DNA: TGTGCCAGCAGATCCGCTATGTTGGGGAACACTGAAGCTTTCTTT. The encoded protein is CASRSAMLGNTEAFF.

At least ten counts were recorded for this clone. The CDR3 protein is CATSRVGKGNYGYTF. The DNA of the CDR3 is TGTGCCACCAGCAGAGTAGGAAAGGGCAACTATGGCTACACCTTC. The chain carries TRBV15 and TRBJ1-2; unclear D gene. This CDR3 is built from 15 residues. In germline, CDR1 is LNHNV, CDR2 YYDKDF (reference sequence). Trimming removed 1 base from V and 2 bases from J, with 11 bases in between.

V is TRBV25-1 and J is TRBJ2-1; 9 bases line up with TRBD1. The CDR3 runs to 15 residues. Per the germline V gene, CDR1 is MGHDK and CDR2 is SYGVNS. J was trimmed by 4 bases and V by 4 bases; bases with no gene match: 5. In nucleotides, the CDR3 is TGTGCCAGCAGTGTTGGGACAGGGCCATACAATGAGCAGTTCTTC. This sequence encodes CASSVGTGPYNEQFF.

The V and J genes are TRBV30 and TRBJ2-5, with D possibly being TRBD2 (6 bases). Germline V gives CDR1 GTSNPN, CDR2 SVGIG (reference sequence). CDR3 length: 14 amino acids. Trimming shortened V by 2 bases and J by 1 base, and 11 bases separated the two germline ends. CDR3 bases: TGTGCCTGGAGTACTGGGGACTTCCAAGAGACCCAGTACTTC. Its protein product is CAWSTGDFQETQYF. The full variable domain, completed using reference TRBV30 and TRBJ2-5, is SQTIHQWPATLVQPVGSPLSLECTVEGTSNPNLYWYRQAAGRGLQLLFYSVGIGQISSEVPQNLSASRPQDRQFILSSKKLLLSDSGFYLCAWSTGDFQETQYFGPGTRLLVL.

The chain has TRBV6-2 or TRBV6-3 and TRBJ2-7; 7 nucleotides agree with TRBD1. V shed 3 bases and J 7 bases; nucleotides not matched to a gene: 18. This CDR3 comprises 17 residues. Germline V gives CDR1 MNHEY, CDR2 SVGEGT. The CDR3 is CASSYSTGTVGTREQYF. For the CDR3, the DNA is TGTGCCAGCAGTTATTCGACCGGGACAGTCGGGACCCGGGAGCAGTACTTC.

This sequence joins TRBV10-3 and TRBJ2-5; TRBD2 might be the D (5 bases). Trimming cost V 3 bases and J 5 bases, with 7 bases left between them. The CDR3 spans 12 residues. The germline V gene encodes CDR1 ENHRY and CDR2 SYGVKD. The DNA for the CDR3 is TGTGCCATCAGTGACCGGGGTGAGACCCAGTACTTC. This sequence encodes CAISDRGETQYF.

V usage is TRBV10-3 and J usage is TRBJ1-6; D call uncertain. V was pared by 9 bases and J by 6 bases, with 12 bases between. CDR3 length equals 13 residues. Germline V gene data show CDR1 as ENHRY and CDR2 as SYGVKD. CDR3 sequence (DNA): TGTGCCATAACGGAACTGATTAATTCACCCCTCCACTTT. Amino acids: CAITELINSPLHF.

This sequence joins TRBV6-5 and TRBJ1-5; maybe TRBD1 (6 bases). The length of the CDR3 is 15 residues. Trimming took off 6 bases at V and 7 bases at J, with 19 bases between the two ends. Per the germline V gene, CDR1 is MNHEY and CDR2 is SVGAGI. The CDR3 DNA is TGTGCCAGCAGCCCACACGACACCAGGGGACAGCCCCAGCATTTT. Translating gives CASSPHDTRGQPQHF.

The chain's CDR3 is CASPKGDGPTDTQYF. CDR3 bases: TGTGCCAGCCCCAAAGGGGACGGCCCCACAGATACGCAGTATTTT. The rearrangement uses TRBV11-1 and TRBJ2-3, with D perhaps given as TRBD1 or TRBD2 (5 bases each). The CDR3 is made up of 15 amino acids. Germline CDR1 reads SGHAT; CDR2 reads FQDESV (reference sequence). V lost 8 bases and J lost 2, with 17 bases in between. Looking up the rest from reference TRBV11-1 and TRBJ2-3 gives the full variable domain: EAEVAQSPRYKITEKSQAVAFWCDPISGHATLYWYRQILGQGPELLVQFQDESVVDDSQLPKDRFSAERLKGVDSTLKIQPAELGDSAMYLCASPKGDGPTDTQYFGPGTRLTVL.

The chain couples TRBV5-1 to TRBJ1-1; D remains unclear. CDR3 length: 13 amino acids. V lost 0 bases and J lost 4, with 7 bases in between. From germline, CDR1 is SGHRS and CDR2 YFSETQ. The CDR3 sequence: CASSLAKFTEAFF. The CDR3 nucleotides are TGCGCCAGCAGCTTGGCAAAGTTCACTGAAGCTTTCTTT.

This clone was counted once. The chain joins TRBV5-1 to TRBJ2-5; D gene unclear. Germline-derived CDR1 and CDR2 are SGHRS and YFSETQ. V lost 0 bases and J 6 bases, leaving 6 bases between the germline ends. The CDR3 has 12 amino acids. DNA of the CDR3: TGCGCCAGCAGCTTGGAATCGAAGACCCAGTACTTC. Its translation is CASSLESKTQYF.

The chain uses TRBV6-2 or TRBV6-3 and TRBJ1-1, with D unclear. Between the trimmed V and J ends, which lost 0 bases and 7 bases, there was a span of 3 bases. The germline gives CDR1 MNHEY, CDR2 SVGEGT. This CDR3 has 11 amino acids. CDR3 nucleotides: TGTGCCAGCAGTTACTCCGTTGAAGCTTTCTTT. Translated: CASSYSVEAFF.

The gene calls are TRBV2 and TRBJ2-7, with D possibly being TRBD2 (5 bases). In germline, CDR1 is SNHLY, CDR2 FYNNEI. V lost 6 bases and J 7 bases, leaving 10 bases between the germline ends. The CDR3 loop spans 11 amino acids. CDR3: CASRPSGEQYF. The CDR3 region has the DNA TGTGCCAGCAGGCCCTCGGGGGAGCAGTACTTC.

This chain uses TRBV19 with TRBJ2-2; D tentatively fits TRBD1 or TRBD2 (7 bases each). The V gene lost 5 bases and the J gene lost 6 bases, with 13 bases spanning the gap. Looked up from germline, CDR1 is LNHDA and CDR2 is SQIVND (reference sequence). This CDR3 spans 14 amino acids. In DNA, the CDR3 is TGTGCCAGTAGTCCCAGGGGGGGGTCCGGGGAGCTGTTTTTT. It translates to CASSPRGGSGELFF. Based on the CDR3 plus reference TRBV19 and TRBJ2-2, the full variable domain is DGGITQSPKYLFRKEGQNVTLSCEQNLNHDAMYWYRQDPGQGLRLIYYSQIVNDFQKGDIAEGYSVSREKKESFPLTVTSAQKNPTAFYLCASSPRGGSGELFFGEGSRLTVL.

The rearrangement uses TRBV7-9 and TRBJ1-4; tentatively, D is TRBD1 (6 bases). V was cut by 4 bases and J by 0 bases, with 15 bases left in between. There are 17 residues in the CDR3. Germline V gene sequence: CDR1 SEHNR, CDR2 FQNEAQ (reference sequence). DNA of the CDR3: TGTGCCAGCAGCTCGGGACAAGTCCTTGCAACTAATGAAAAACTGTTTTTT. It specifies CASSSGQVLATNEKLFF.

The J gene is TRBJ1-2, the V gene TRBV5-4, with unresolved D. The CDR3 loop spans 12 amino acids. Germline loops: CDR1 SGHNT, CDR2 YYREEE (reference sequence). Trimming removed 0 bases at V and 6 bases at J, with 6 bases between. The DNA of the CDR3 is TGTGCCAGCAGCTTGGGGCCGAATGGCTACACCTTC. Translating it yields CASSLGPNGYTF.

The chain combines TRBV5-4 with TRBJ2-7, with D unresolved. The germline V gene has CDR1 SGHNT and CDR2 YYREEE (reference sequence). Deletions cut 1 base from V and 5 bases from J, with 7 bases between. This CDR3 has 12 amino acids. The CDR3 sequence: CASSLSPNEQYF. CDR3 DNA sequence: TGTGCCAGCAGCTTGTCTCCGAACGAGCAGTACTTC.

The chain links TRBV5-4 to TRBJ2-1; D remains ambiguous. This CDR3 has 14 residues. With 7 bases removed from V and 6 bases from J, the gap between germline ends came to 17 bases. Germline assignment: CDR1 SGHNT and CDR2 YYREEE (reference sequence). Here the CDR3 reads CASHSTNQGNEQFF. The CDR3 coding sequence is TGTGCCAGCCACAGCACCAACCAAGGCAATGAGCAGTTCTTC.